The next 10 T cell receptor beta chains were all read from a single sample in a study of T cells and Merkel cell carcinoma outcomes. This table comes from immunoSEQ multiplex PCR, and its TCRdb copy is limited to in-frame clones, with some not included. The data show 8,000 to 9,500 clones, 80% to 90% seen once. The sequenced sample was tumor tissue from Merkel cell carcinoma. All receptors derive from a human donor with Merkel cell carcinoma.

This sequence joins TRBV18 and TRBJ1-4; D may be TRBD1 (5 bases). The CDR3 is made up of 12 amino acids. The germline V gene has CDR1 KGHSH and CDR2 LQKENI. With 3 bases removed from V and 8 bases from J, the gap between germline ends came to 7 bases. In DNA form, the CDR3 reads TGTGCCAGCTCACCCCGGGGGGAAAAACTGTTTTTT. Amino acid sequence: CASSPRGEKLFF.

This clone was detected a few times. This sequence joins TRBV7-9 and TRBJ1-2, with D hard to call. With 0 bases removed from V and 2 bases from J, the gap between germline ends came to 16 bases. The germline CDR1 and CDR2 sequences are SEHNR and FQNEAQ (reference sequence). The CDR3 is made up of 17 amino acids. The CDR3 sequence: CASSLAEVGNLNYGYTF. In DNA form, the CDR3 reads TGTGCCAGCAGCTTAGCGGAGGTAGGGAATTTGAACTATGGCTACACCTTC.

This clone appeared a single time. This sequence joins TRBV5-4 and TRBJ2-5; 12 bases map to TRBD2. The CDR3 sequence is 16 residues long. Germline V lookup: CDR1 SGHNT, CDR2 YYREEE (reference sequence). The V segment lost 4 bases and the J segment 2 bases; nucleotides outside the gene matches: 6. CDR3: CASSATSGGSQETQYF. CDR3 nucleotide sequence: TGTGCCAGCAGCGCTACTAGCGGGGGGTCTCAAGAGACCCAGTACTTC.

This sequence joins TRBV29-1 and TRBJ2-4; D perhaps matches TRBD1 (5 bases). Trimming left V 8 bases short and J 6 bases short, with 14 bases between. Germline lookup yields CDR1 SQVTM and CDR2 ANQGSEA. The CDR3 is 12 amino acids. The DNA of the CDR3 is TGCAGCCAAACGACAGATGGAAACATTCAGTACTTC. Translation: CSQTTDGNIQYF.

The V and J genes are TRBV6-6 and TRBJ2-7; D is perhaps TRBD1 or TRBD2 (5 bases each). From germline, CDR1 is MNHNY and CDR2 SVGAGI (reference sequence). Between the trimmed V and J ends, which lost 2 bases and 5 bases, there was a span of 13 bases. The CDR3 consists of 14 residues. The CDR3 is CASSYTRDVNEQYF. The DNA of the CDR3 is TGTGCCAGCAGTTACACCCGGGACGTAAACGAGCAGTACTTC.

The chain joins TRBV28 to TRBJ1-1; TRBD1 matches at 7 bases. The CDR3 is 14 amino acids. Germline V gene data show CDR1 as MDHEN and CDR2 as SYDVKM. J gave up 4 bases and V 3 bases, and 5 bases lay outside the gene matches. The chain's CDR3 is CASSFTGVPTEAFF. The CDR3 DNA reads as TGTGCCAGCAGTTTTACAGGGGTTCCCACTGAAGCTTTCTTT.

The genes are TRBV11-2 and TRBJ2-7, with 8 bases matching TRBD1. This CDR3 comprises 12 residues. Germline loops: CDR1 SGHAT, CDR2 FQNNGV. J gave up 5 bases and V 5 bases, and 2 bases lay outside the gene matches. CDR3: CASSPGQDEQYF. CDR3 DNA: TGTGCCAGCAGCCCGGGACAGGACGAGCAGTACTTC.

V gene TRBV5-1 combines with J gene TRBJ2-5, with D hard to call. Trimming removed 1 base at V and 1 base at J, with 8 bases between. The CDR3 is made up of 14 amino acids. Germline values: CDR1 SGHRS, CDR2 YFSETQ. The CDR3 is CASSLSSAQETQYF. The CDR3 DNA follows: TGCGCCAGCAGCTTGTCGTCAGCCCAAGAGACCCAGTACTTC.

CDR3 sequence reads: CSVESGKAWYF. Here the CDR3 DNA reads TGCAGCGTTGAATCGGGAAAGGCTTGGTATTTT. The chain employs TRBV29-1 and TRBJ2-3; D possibly corresponds to TRBD2 (5 bases). The CDR3 has 11 residues. Germline CDR1 SQVTM, CDR2 ANQGSEA. V was trimmed by 2 bases and J by 14 bases, leaving 14 bases between them.

This chain joins TRBV7-9 and TRBJ1-1; D is perhaps TRBD1 (5 bases). This CDR3 has 14 amino acids. CDR1 SEHNR and CDR2 FQNEAQ come from the germline V gene (reference sequence). V lost 1 base and J 5 bases, leaving 11 bases between the germline ends. The CDR3 DNA sequence: TGTGCCAGCAGCTTAGTGGGGACGACGACTGAAGCTTTCTTT. It encodes CASSLVGTTTEAFF.